This T cell receptor beta chain is from a study of a mutant IDH1 vaccine in newly diagnosed glioma (dated by TCRdb to the early 2020s). Regarding the complete study: Vaccination began 4-6 weeks after radiotherapy alone, or alongside temozolomide cycles in the chemotherapy-containing groups. Of the roughly 32 patients who were treated, about 62% were male and approximately 40% were female, and the mean age was approximately 40 years. Prior to enrollment, standard therapy consisting of radiotherapy alone, temozolomide alone, or radiochemotherapy with temozolomide had been administered to patients, with the combination being received by most patients. Visit V12 was the week-35 safety follow-up and visit V13 was the week-47 end of study. Peripheral blood samples were drawn at six visits, namely V03 (baseline), V05, V07, V10, V12 and V13. For exploratory analyses, 25 treated patients had longitudinal TCRB deep sequencing done wherever samples were available. The full study reports these points: Pseudoprogression appeared unrelated to alterations in the top peripheral T cell clonotypes detected by TCRB sequencing. PBMC samples for TCRB deep sequencing were selected based on availability. Vaccine-induced immune responses across multiple MHC alleles were detected in 90% to 95% of patients. According to the authors, sample limitations meant that analyses of patient blood samples could not be reproduced.

This specimen's time point label, interpreted: week 35, safety follow-up. Each vaccine dose, consisting of 300 ug of a 20-mer mutant IDH1 peptide in Montanide, was administered subcutaneously with topical imiquimod. Eight vaccinations were administered to patients in weeks 1, 3, 5, 7, 11, 15, 19 and 23, corresponding to visits V03 through V10. All donors had newly diagnosed IDH1-mutant astrocytomas of WHO grade 3 or 4 that showed loss of nuclear ATRX. The samples were drawn from NOA16, a multicentre, single-arm, open-label phase I trial in Germany that tested a mutant IDH1 peptide vaccine in humans for the first time. The DNeasy Blood and Tissue Kit was used to extract genomic DNA from EDTA blood for TCRB sequencing. Concerning this clone itself: No cognate antigen has been identified for it. Per-base qualities were not stored, and no clone one base away is much larger.

To prepare the library, the immunoSEQ multiplex PCR assay was applied. Rearranged TCR beta chain sequences were amplified with the hsTCRB Kit following the manufacturer's protocol. An Illumina MiSeq was used to sequence the TCRB libraries. Per the authors' processing: The kit vendor's proprietary platform handled demultiplexing, trimming and gene mapping. The table was pulled from immuneACCESS by TCRdb, which kept in-frame rearrangements only. Such tables lose some clones; where checked, under half of the loss comes from unresolved V genes, and the rest has no known cause. D and trimming were read from the DNA, whereas the V and J calls and clone size are those reported in that table. The sample has about 74,000 clones on record, around 90% of them singletons. Of the sample, roughly 2% falls within the top ten clones. From the cysteine through the phenylalanine, the CDR3 covers 15 amino acids. Only the CDR3 region is kept as DNA, spanning 45 bases read in frame from base 1. Per the germline V gene, MNHNS is the CDR1 and SASEGT is the CDR2. Trimming takes 2 bases from V and 4 bases from J, and the germline ends sit 12 bases apart.

The rearranged segments are TRBV6-1 and TRBJ1-5; a weak D assignment points to TRBD1 (6 bases agree). This receptor was obtained from a man in his thirties or forties with glioma. The material was PBMCs, obtained from a glioma patient whose treatment included an IDH1 peptide vaccine. The base sequence is TGTGCCAGCAGTGAAACAACAGGGTCAAATCAGCCCCAGCATTTT. The encoded protein is CASSETTGSNQPQHF.